This entry lists 23 T cell receptor beta chains sequenced from one sample in a study of naive and memory T cell subsets. Findings and limits, study-wide: A few larger clonotypes appeared in naive repertoires, especially CD8, possibly memory cells re-expressing CD45RA.

The beta constant-region primer was an equimolar mix of two oligonucleotides covering TRBC1 and TRBC2. Four rounds of PCR amplified the ligated cDNA using nested alpha and beta constant-region primers plus SP2. TCRdb passed the UMI-ligation and nested PCR reads through MiXCR, listing each CDR3 protein once. The sample holds about 90,000 distinct CDR3 sequences; around 11% are singletons and the top ten take around 0.13%. For these receptors, no antigen is known. The sequencing input was naive CD4+ T cells from blood. These receptors originate from a human donor in good health.

CDR3: CSVASRQSNTEAFF. DNA for the CDR3: TGCAGCGTTGCAAGTCGTCAGAGTAACACTGAAGCTTTCTTT. V gene TRBV29-1 combines with J gene TRBJ1-1, with no clear D. V was cut by 4 bases and J by 2 bases, with 14 bases left in between. This CDR3 has 14 amino acids. Germline lookup yields CDR1 SQVTM and CDR2 ANQGSEA.

The V and J genes are TRBV3-1 and TRBJ2-5; possibly TRBD1 or TRBD2 for D (5 bases each). The germline V gene has CDR1 LGHDT and CDR2 YNNKEL (reference sequence). The CDR3 extends over 15 amino acids. V dropped 1 base and J dropped 7 bases, with 16 bases sitting between them. The CDR3 sequence: CASSQGDRPGWTQYF. CDR3 sequence (DNA): TGTGCCAGCAGCCAAGGGGACCGTCCAGGTTGGACCCAGTACTTC.

A single count supports this clonotype. This sequence joins TRBV7-2 and TRBJ2-7; a possible D gene is TRBD1 (6 bases). Germline CDR1 and CDR2: SGHTA and FQGNSA. The CDR3 is 14 residues long. Trimming stripped 5 bases from V and 5 bases from J, with 16 bases between. The CDR3: CASSQGGSLNEQYF. Written as DNA, the CDR3 is TGTGCCAGCAGCCAAGGGGGTAGTCTTAACGAGCAGTACTTC. Based on the CDR3 plus reference TRBV7-2 and TRBJ2-7, the full variable domain is GAGVSQSPSNKVTEKGKDVELRCDPISGHTALYWYRQSLGQGLEFLIYFQGNSAPDKSGLPSDRFSAERTGGSVSTLTIQRTQQEDSAVYLCASSQGGSLNEQYFGPGTRLTVT.

This clonotype has ten or more counts. The V gene is TRBV28, the J gene TRBJ1-6; D is undetermined. CDR1 is MDHEN and CDR2 is SYDVKM in the germline V gene. The CDR3 is made up of 16 amino acids. V lost 5 bases and J lost 0, with 11 bases in between. CDR3 in amino acids: CASSGRIYSYNSPLHF. In nucleotides, the CDR3 is TGTGCCAGCAGTGGAAGGATTTACTCCTATAATTCACCCCTCCACTTT.

The chain is built from TRBV24-1 and TRBJ1-1, with a possible D match to TRBD1 (6 bases). The CDR3 is 13 amino acids. Trimming left V 6 bases short and J 2 bases short, with 9 bases between. Germline-derived CDR1 and CDR2 are KGHDR and SFDVKD. CDR3 sequence: CATSSGGNTEAFF. CDR3 nucleotides: TGTGCCACCAGTTCCGGGGGCAACACTGAAGCTTTCTTT.

This chain connects TRBV30 to TRBJ2-1; tentative D call: TRBD2 (6 bases). The germline V gene encodes CDR1 GTSNPN and CDR2 SVGIG (reference sequence). This CDR3 spans 13 amino acids. Trimming cost V 0 bases and J 9 bases, with 12 bases left between them. CDR3 sequence: CAWSVGGEVEQFF. The CDR3 DNA reads as TGTGCCTGGAGTGTTGGAGGGGAGGTTGAGCAGTTCTTC.

In its sample, this clonotype was seen a few times. This chain joins TRBV18 and TRBJ1-1; D uncertain. CDR1 is KGHSH and CDR2 is LQKENI in the germline V gene. CDR3 length: 13 residues. Trimming removed 3 bases at V and 0 bases at J, with 5 bases between. The CDR3 DNA follows: TGTGCCAGCTCACCGGAGATGAACACTGAAGCTTTCTTT. It is translated as CASSPEMNTEAFF. Looking up the rest from reference TRBV18 and TRBJ1-1 gives the full variable domain: NAGVMQNPRHLVRRRGQEARLRCSPMKGHSHVYWYRQLPEEGLKFMVYLQKENIIDESGMPKERFSAEFPKEGPSILRIQQVVRGDSAAYFCASSPEMNTEAFFGQGTRLTVV.

The V call is TRBV29-1, the J call TRBJ2-2; unclear D gene. Deletions cut 4 bases from V and 1 base from J, with 4 bases between. The CDR3 loop spans 12 amino acids. The germline V gene encodes CDR1 SQVTM and CDR2 ANQGSEA. The CDR3 nucleotides read TGCAGCGTTGTGAAGAACACCGGGGAGCTGTTTTTT. This translates into CSVVKNTGELFF.

This clonotype was detected a few times. V is TRBV7-8 and J is TRBJ1-2; no definite D call. V lost 1 base and J lost 5, with 5 bases in between. The CDR3 length is 12 residues. Germline lookup yields CDR1 SGHVS and CDR2 FQNEAQ. The CDR3 here is CASSLESYGYTF. CDR3 coding DNA: TGTGCCAGCAGCTTAGAGTCGTATGGCTACACCTTC. Looking up the rest from reference TRBV7-8 and TRBJ1-2 gives the full variable domain: GAGVSQSPRYKVAKRGQDVALRCDPISGHVSLFWYQQALGQGPEFLTYFQNEAQLDKSGLPSDRFFAERPEGSVSTLKIQRTQQEDSAVYLCASSLESYGYTFGSGTRLTVV.

At least ten counts were recorded for this clonotype. The gene calls are TRBV10-3 and TRBJ1-5; D is unresolved. CDR3 size: 14 residues. Trimming removed 6 bases at V and 3 bases at J, with 12 bases between. Germline CDR1 reads ENHRY; CDR2 reads SYGVKD. Here the CDR3 DNA reads TGTGCCATCAGATCCGAGGAGATCAATCAGCCCCAGCATTTT. This gives the protein CAIRSEEINQPQHF.

This clonotype occurred many times. V is TRBV7-9 and J is TRBJ1-1; D might be TRBD1 (6 bases). Per germline, CDR1 SEHNR and CDR2 FQNEAQ (reference sequence). This CDR3 contains 17 residues. V gave up 2 bases and J gave up 8 bases, with 24 bases separating them. In nucleotides, the CDR3 is TGTGCCAGCAGCTTAACGGGGGCCAGGTCCGCTGGCGTCGAAGCTTTCTTT. The encoded protein is CASSLTGARSAGVEAFF.

In its sample, this clonotype was seen a few times. J is TRBJ1-2 and V is TRBV12-3 or TRBV12-4; D perhaps matches TRBD1 (5 bases). This CDR3 spans 16 amino acids. Trimming removed 4 bases at V and 4 bases at J, with 19 bases between. The CDR3 spells CASSYTGSAGIYGYTF. Here the CDR3 DNA reads TGTGCCAGCAGTTATACAGGTTCCGCGGGCATCTATGGCTACACCTTC.

The V gene is TRBV27, the J gene TRBJ2-1; 7 positions agree with TRBD2. Trimming took 6 bases from V and 12 from J; bases not matched to a gene: 8. Germline V gives CDR1 MNHEY, CDR2 SMNVEV (reference sequence). The CDR3 is 12 amino acids. The CDR3 sequence: CASSSWGGGQFF. The CDR3 DNA reads as TGTGCCAGCAGCTCGTGGGGGGGGGGGCAGTTCTTC.

The CDR3 DNA reads as TGTGCCAGCAGTTTAGCCAAAACCACCGGGACAGAGAACACTGAAGCTTTCTTT. Translating gives CASSLAKTTGTENTEAFF. The rearrangement links TRBV12-3 or TRBV12-4 to TRBJ1-1, with 7 bases aligning to TRBD1. CDR3 length: 18 residues. V lost 0 bases and J lost 1; bases outside the gene matches: 11.

The chain has TRBV5-6 and TRBJ2-3; TRBD1 matches 8 bases. Germline V gene sequence: CDR1 SGHDT, CDR2 YYEEEE. The V gene end was trimmed by 3 bases and the J gene end by 0 bases; junction bases not matched to a gene: 3. The CDR3 is 15 residues long. CDR3 DNA: TGTGCCAGCAGCTATACAGGGGGAAGCACAGATACGCAGTATTTT. As protein: CASSYTGGSTDTQYF. Together with reference TRBV5-6 and TRBJ2-3, the CDR3 gives the full variable domain: DAGVTQSPTHLIKTRGQQVTLRCSPKSGHDTVSWYQQALGQGPQFIFQYYEEEERQRGNFPDRFSGHQFPNYSSELNVNALLLGDSALYLCASSYTGGSTDTQYFGPGTRLTVL.

This clonotype occurred many times. This chain uses TRBV5-8 with TRBJ1-2, with a possible D match to TRBD1 (5 bases). CDR1 is SGHTS and CDR2 is YDEGEE in the germline V gene. CDR3 size: 13 residues. V dropped 0 bases and J dropped 7 bases, with 10 bases sitting between them. CDR3: CASSLGRGRGYTF. Written as DNA, the CDR3 is TGTGCCAGCAGCTTGGGTAGGGGACGTGGCTACACCTTC.

V and J are TRBV28 and TRBJ1-2, with D uncertain. CDR1 and CDR2 from the germline V gene are MDHEN and SYDVKM. Trimming cost V 6 bases and J 2 bases, with 10 bases left between them. This CDR3 is 13 amino acids long. The CDR3 region has the DNA TGTGCCAGCAGATCGACGGTGAACTATGGCTACACCTTC. It translates to CASRSTVNYGYTF.

This clonotype was counted ten times or more. The rearrangement links TRBV7-2 to TRBJ2-1; tentatively, D is TRBD1 or TRBD2 (5 bases each). The CDR3 is made up of 13 amino acids. Germline V gene data show CDR1 as SGHTA and CDR2 as FQGNSA. V was shortened by 1 base and J by 14 bases, with 15 bases between the two germline ends. CDR3 protein: CASSLVGTQSKFF. The CDR3 bases are TGTGCCAGCAGCTTAGTTGGGACGCAGAGCAAGTTCTTC.

This clonotype turned up a few times. The chain is built from TRBV28 and TRBJ2-7; no firm D call. Trimming removed 4 bases at V and 3 bases at J, with 7 bases between. The CDR3 is 12 residues long. Germline CDR1 is MDHEN and CDR2 is SYDVKM. The CDR3 region is CASSSGIYEQYF. The CDR3 DNA is TGTGCCAGCAGTTCTGGGATCTACGAGCAGTACTTC.

The chain employs TRBV5-1 and TRBJ2-5; 8 positions match TRBD2. Trimming at V came to 0 bases and at J to 4 bases, leaving 8 bases not matched to a gene. This CDR3 contains 16 residues. Looked up from germline, CDR1 is SGHRS and CDR2 is YFSETQ. CDR3 sequence (DNA): TGCGCCAGCAGCTTGGTTCCGGGAGGGAAGGGAGAGACCCAGTACTTC. Encoded protein: CASSLVPGGKGETQYF.

This clonotype was observed a few times. The genes are TRBV20-1 and TRBJ2-6, with 8 nucleotides matching TRBD1. There are 14 residues in the CDR3. V lost 6 bases and J lost 2; bases outside the gene matches: 3. CDR1 DFQATT and CDR2 SNEGSKA come from the germline V gene (reference sequence). The CDR3 protein is CSAEQGAGANVLTF. For the CDR3, the DNA is TGCAGTGCCGAACAGGGGGCTGGGGCCAACGTCCTGACTTTC.

As DNA, the CDR3 is TGTGCCAGCTCACGTCCTGGTCCCTTTTACGAGCAGTACTTC. Translating gives CASSRPGPFYEQYF. This chain uses TRBV18 with TRBJ2-7, with unresolved D. The CDR3 has 14 amino acids. From germline, CDR1 is KGHSH and CDR2 LQKENI. Deletions cut 4 bases from V and 4 bases from J, with 14 bases between. Using reference TRBV18 and TRBJ2-7 for the parts outside the CDR3, the full variable domain is NAGVMQNPRHLVRRRGQEARLRCSPMKGHSHVYWYRQLPEEGLKFMVYLQKENIIDESGMPKERFSAEFPKEGPSILRIQQVVRGDSAAYFCASSRPGPFYEQYFGPGTRLTVT.

This clonotype appeared a few times. At one end, the junction sequence differs from germline, possibly due to a read error. The chain uses TRBV7-7 and TRBJ2-3; perhaps TRBD1 as D (5 bases). This CDR3 is built from 16 residues. Germline loops: CDR1 SSHAT, CDR2 FNYEAQ (reference sequence). CDR3 residues: CASSSFRVPRTDTQYF. The CDR3, as DNA: TGTGCTAGCAGCTCCTTCAGGGTACCCCGGACAGATACGCAGTATTTT.